A single sample is the source of the 30 T cell receptor beta chains below, sequenced in a study of cytomegalovirus exposure and HLA in healthy donors. The PCR ran on 60 Vbeta and 13 Jbeta primers. Profiling relied on immunoSEQ multiplex PCR, and the TCRdb table lists in-frame clones only, not all of them. The sample lists roughly 150,000 clones; around four fifths were seen once. Sequenced sample: PBMCs. These receptors all stem from a man aged 30 to 39 in good health and CMV-seronegative.

The gene calls are TRBV13 and TRBJ2-7; D is ambiguous. Trimming removed 2 bases from V and 2 bases from J, with 4 bases in between. The CDR3 spans 12 residues. The germline gives CDR1 PRHDT, CDR2 FYEKMQ (reference sequence). The CDR3 nucleotides read TGTGCCAGCAGCTTATCGGCCTACGAGCAGTACTTC. The encoded protein is CASSLSAYEQYF.

The V call is TRBV10-3, the J call TRBJ1-4, with D uncertain. The CDR3 covers 15 residues. With 4 bases removed from V and 5 bases from J, the gap between germline ends came to 14 bases. Germline V gene lookup returns CDR1 ENHRY and CDR2 SYGVKD. DNA of the CDR3: TGTGCCATCAGTGCCGAGGGAGGGAGCAATGAAAAACTGTTTTTT. It codes for CAISAEGGSNEKLFF.

This clone was picked up a small number of times. The rearrangement uses TRBV6-6 and TRBJ2-4; TRBD2 aligns across 7 bases. CDR1 and CDR2 from the germline V gene are MNHNY and SVGAGI (reference sequence). The CDR3 is made up of 14 amino acids. V shed 6 bases and J 3 bases; nucleotides not matched to a gene: 5. The CDR3 DNA sequence: TGTGCCAGCAGCCCCGGACTAGTCAAAAACATTCAGTACTTC. It yields the protein CASSPGLVKNIQYF.

This chain joins TRBV29-1 and TRBJ1-2; perhaps TRBD1 as D (6 bases). The V and J ends lost 7 bases and 6 bases respectively, with 15 bases between them. The CDR3 totals 12 residues. The germline CDR1 and CDR2 sequences are SQVTM and ANQGSEA. The CDR3 protein is CSGQGLRNGYTF. DNA for the CDR3: TGCAGCGGTCAGGGGTTACGAAATGGCTACACCTTC.

V is TRBV15 and J is TRBJ2-2; tentatively, D is TRBD1 (5 bases). The CDR3 loop spans 15 amino acids. Germline CDR1 is LNHNV and CDR2 is YYDKDF (reference sequence). Trimming left V 5 bases short and J 4 bases short, with 14 bases between. The CDR3 is CATSSRGAATGELFF. Here the CDR3 DNA reads TGTGCCACCAGCTCGCGTGGGGCAGCCACCGGGGAGCTGTTTTTT.

The rearrangement links TRBV15 to TRBJ1-6; tentative D call: TRBD1 (5 bases). CDR1 and CDR2 from the germline V gene are LNHNV and YYDKDF (reference sequence). This CDR3 is built from 14 residues. The ends were cut back, 3 bases at V and 7 bases at J, with 10 bases in the middle. The DNA of the CDR3 is TGTGCCACCAGCAGGCAGGGCCAGAATTCACCCCTCCACTTT. It yields the protein CATSRQGQNSPLHF.

This clone came up a few times. The gene calls are TRBV10-1 and TRBJ2-7, with a possible D match to TRBD1 (6 bases). The V gene lost 2 bases and the J gene lost 3 bases, with 8 bases spanning the gap. The CDR3 consists of 13 residues. Germline CDR1 WNHNN, CDR2 SYGVQD (reference sequence). The CDR3 nucleotides read TGCGCCAGCAGTGAGCCGGACAGCTACGAGCAGTACTTC. Amino acid sequence: CASSEPDSYEQYF.

The chain employs TRBV19 and TRBJ1-5; D gene unclear. Trimming removed 7 bases at V and 2 bases at J, with 18 bases between. Germline CDR1 and CDR2: LNHDA and SQIVND (reference sequence). The CDR3 sequence is 16 residues long. Here the CDR3 reads CASIDEGIRGNQPQHF. The CDR3, as DNA: TGTGCCAGTATAGACGAGGGAATAAGGGGCAATCAGCCCCAGCATTTT.

This clone was recorded a few times. The chain employs TRBV7-2 and TRBJ1-5; tentative D call: TRBD1 (6 bases). There are 13 residues in the CDR3. Germline V CDR1 and CDR2: SGHTA, FQGNSA. V was cut by 6 bases and J by 3 bases, with 9 bases left in between. CDR3 residues: CASSRQDNQPQHF. The DNA for the CDR3 is TGTGCCAGCAGTAGACAGGACAATCAGCCCCAGCATTTT.

The V gene is TRBV28, the J gene TRBJ2-7, with a tentative D call TRBD1 (7 bases). Per the germline V gene, CDR1 is MDHEN and CDR2 is SYDVKM. Trimming removed 6 bases from V and 7 bases from J, with 16 bases in between. This CDR3 contains 13 residues. CDR3 in amino acids: CASRRGQLREQYF. DNA for the CDR3: TGTGCCAGCAGGCGGGGACAGCTTCGAGAGCAGTACTTC. Using reference TRBV28 and TRBJ2-7 for the parts outside the CDR3, the full variable domain is DVKVTQSSRYLVKRTGEKVFLECVQDMDHENMFWYRQDPGLGLRLIYFSYDVKMKEKGDIPEGYSVSREKKERFSLILESASTNQTSMYLCASRRGQLREQYFGPGTRLTVT.

The V and J genes are TRBV4-1 and TRBJ2-3, with TRBD2 identical over 8 bases. The V segment lost 5 bases and the J segment 0 bases; nucleotides outside the gene matches: 4. Per the germline V gene, CDR1 is MGHRA and CDR2 is YSYEKL. The CDR3 has 15 residues. CDR3 amino acids: CASSVAGPSTDTQYF. The CDR3 coding sequence is TGCGCCAGCAGCGTAGCGGGGCCTAGCACAGATACGCAGTATTTT.

The chain uses TRBV5-4 and TRBJ2-7; D may be TRBD2 (6 bases). V lost 0 bases and J 4 bases, leaving 11 bases between the germline ends. From germline, CDR1 is SGHNT and CDR2 YYREEE (reference sequence). CDR3 size: 14 residues. Written as DNA, the CDR3 is TGTGCCAGCAGCTTGGCGAGGAGCGGGTACGAGCAGTACTTC. Amino acids: CASSLARSGYEQYF.

The CDR3 sequence is CASSLIRGPYLNTGELFF. CDR3 nucleotide sequence: TGTGCCAGCAGCTTGATCAGGGGGCCTTACCTAAACACCGGGGAGCTGTTTTTT. The rearrangement links TRBV5-6 to TRBJ2-2, with TRBD1 matching 8 bases. Germline assignment: CDR1 SGHDT and CDR2 YYEEEE. Trimming took 1 base from V and 2 from J; bases not matched to a gene: 10. This CDR3 is 18 amino acids long.

V and J are TRBV5-4 and TRBJ2-7, with 8 bases fitting TRBD2. The germline CDR1 and CDR2 sequences are SGHNT and YYREEE (reference sequence). The V gene end was trimmed by 4 bases and the J gene end by 0 bases; junction bases not matched to a gene: 9. The CDR3 has 16 residues. CDR3 sequence: CASSPATSVSSYEQYF. The CDR3 DNA follows: TGTGCCAGCAGCCCCGCGACTAGCGTAAGCTCCTACGAGCAGTACTTC.

The CDR3 is CASRQRVGYEQYF. The CDR3 DNA reads TGTGCCAGCAGGCAGAGGGTTGGGTACGAGCAGTACTTC. The chain joins TRBV28 to TRBJ2-7; a possible D gene is TRBD2 (5 bases). Germline CDR1 MDHEN, CDR2 SYDVKM. The CDR3 length is 13 residues. V was trimmed by 6 bases and J by 4 bases, leaving 13 bases between them.

This clone was detected only once. The chain joins TRBV5-8 to TRBJ2-1; D is possibly TRBD2 (5 bases). V was clipped by 4 bases and J by 3 bases, with 11 bases between them. The CDR3 totals 14 residues. CDR1 is SGHTS and CDR2 is YDEGEE in the germline V gene. The CDR3 sequence is CASSGSRFYNEQFF. The CDR3 bases are TGTGCCAGCAGCGGGAGTCGTTTCTACAATGAGCAGTTCTTC.

This chain connects TRBV13 to TRBJ2-5, with a weak D call TRBD2 (7 bases). Trimming cost V 0 bases and J 5 bases, with 10 bases left between them. The CDR3 loop spans 14 amino acids. Germline V CDR1 and CDR2: PRHDT, FYEKMQ (reference sequence). The DNA of the CDR3 is TGTGCCAGCAGCTTAGGCGGGGGGCAGGAGACCCAGTACTTC. Its protein product is CASSLGGGQETQYF.

This chain joins TRBV7-8 and TRBJ1-4; TRBD1 is a possible D gene (6 bases). Germline lookup yields CDR1 SGHVS and CDR2 FQNEAQ. This CDR3 comprises 16 residues. V was clipped by 5 bases and J by 6 bases, with 19 bases between them. CDR3 residues: CASSLTFWGLDEKLFF. In DNA form, the CDR3 reads TGTGCCAGCAGCCTCACCTTTTGGGGGCTAGATGAAAAACTGTTTTTT.

The chain links TRBV6-1 to TRBJ1-5, with D maybe TRBD1 (5 bases). The V and J ends lost 2 bases and 1 base respectively, with 9 bases between them. Germline values: CDR1 MNHNS, CDR2 SASEGT. This CDR3 is 15 amino acids long. This chain's CDR3 is CASSELGQSNQPQHF. In DNA form, the CDR3 reads TGTGCCAGCAGTGAATTGGGGCAGAGCAATCAGCCCCAGCATTTT.

The rearrangement uses TRBV6-1 and TRBJ1-2; D gene uncertain. Germline CDR1 and CDR2: MNHNS and SASEGT. Trimming removed 2 bases from V and 7 bases from J, with 14 bases in between. The CDR3 consists of 14 residues. This chain's CDR3 is CASSESGGVLGYTF. CDR3 nucleotides: TGTGCCAGCAGTGAATCTGGAGGAGTACTTGGCTACACCTTC.

CDR3 sequence: CASKPRYNQPQHF. As DNA, the CDR3 is TGTGCCAGCAAGCCCAGGTACAATCAGCCCCAGCATTTT. The genes are TRBV21-1 and TRBJ1-5; TRBD1, the table's D call, lacks a check against the DNA. TRBV21-1 is termed a pseudogene. The CDR3 consists of 13 residues.

The chain combines TRBV6-1 with TRBJ2-3; 14 positions agree with TRBD2. This CDR3 contains 15 residues. Germline lookup yields CDR1 MNHNS and CDR2 SASEGT. Unmatched junction bases numbered 2, after V lost 3 bases and J lost 6 bases. The CDR3 DNA reads TGTGCCAGCAGTGAGGGACTAGCGGGGGCCGATACGCAGTATTTT. Its translation is CASSEGLAGADTQYF.

The chain links TRBV7-2 to TRBJ2-1, with D possibly matching TRBD1 (5 bases). CDR1 is SGHTA and CDR2 is FQGNSA in the germline V gene. This CDR3 is 16 amino acids long. The V end was cut by 5 bases, the J end by 1 base, with 15 bases between. The CDR3 loop is CASSTTGSGSYNEQFF. In nucleotides, the CDR3 is TGTGCCAGCAGCACAACAGGTTCCGGGTCCTACAATGAGCAGTTCTTC.

The chain recombines TRBV27 with TRBJ2-7; TRBD2 matches 8 bases. This CDR3 spans 12 amino acids. Germline V lookup: CDR1 MNHEY, CDR2 SMNVEV (reference sequence). J gave up 6 bases and V 6 bases, and 4 bases lay outside the gene matches. This chain's CDR3 is CASSGGAGEQYF. CDR3 in DNA: TGTGCCAGCAGCGGGGGGGCAGGCGAGCAGTACTTC.

As to this clone: Mismatch with germline at one junction end may stem from a read error. V is TRBV13 and J is TRBJ2-7, with 12 bases that match TRBD2. This CDR3 has 15 amino acids. From germline, CDR1 is PRHDT and CDR2 FYEKMQ (reference sequence). The CDR3 sequence: CASSLGLAGIYEQYF. As DNA, the CDR3 is TGTGCCAGCAGCCTAGGACTAGCGGGAATATACGAGCAGTACTTC.

CDR3 in DNA: TGTGCCAGCAGCGTATCGACGGGGACAGATACGCAGTATTTT. This sequence encodes CASSVSTGTDTQYF. The V and J genes are TRBV9 and TRBJ2-3, with a weak D call TRBD2 (5 bases). With 1 base removed from V and 3 bases from J, the gap between germline ends came to 9 bases. The germline CDR1 and CDR2 sequences are SGDLS and YYNGEE. The CDR3 has 14 amino acids. Full variable domain (remainder filled in from reference TRBV9 and TRBJ2-3): DSGVTQTPKHLITATGQRVTLRCSPRSGDLSVYWYQQSLDQGLQFLIQYYNGEERAKGNILERFSAQQFPDLHSELNLSSLELGDSALYFCASSVSTGTDTQYFGPGTRLTVL.

The chain links TRBV11-2 to TRBJ1-3; D unresolved. The V end lost 0 bases, the J end lost 4 bases, and 7 bases lay between the germline ends. This CDR3 is 14 amino acids long. CDR1 is SGHAT and CDR2 is FQNNGV in the germline V gene. CDR3 sequence (DNA): TGTGCCAGCAGCTTAGACAGGATAGGAAACACCATATATTTT. Residues: CASSLDRIGNTIYF.

The rearrangement links TRBV11-2 to TRBJ1-4; weak D call: TRBD1 (5 bases). CDR1 and CDR2 (germline): SGHAT, FQNNGV. The CDR3 extends over 16 amino acids. V gave up 5 bases and J gave up 2 bases, with 15 bases separating them. The CDR3 protein is CASSPDPRATNEKLFF. Here the CDR3 DNA reads TGTGCCAGCAGCCCCGACCCCAGGGCTACTAATGAAAAACTGTTTTTT. Full variable domain (remainder filled in from reference TRBV11-2 and TRBJ1-4): EAGVAQSPRYKIIEKRQSVAFWCNPISGHATLYWYQQILGQGPKLLIQFQNNGVVDDSQLPKDRFSAERLKGVDSTLKIQPAKLEDSAVYLCASSPDPRATNEKLFFGSGTQLSVL.

The rearrangement joins TRBV7-3 to TRBJ2-3; a possible D gene is TRBD2 (5 bases). Trimming left V 2 bases short and J 2 bases short, with 20 bases between. There are 18 residues in the CDR3. CDR1 and CDR2 from the germline V gene are SGHTA and FQGTGA. CDR3 nucleotide sequence: TGTGCCAGCAGCTTAGAAAGGTCGGGAACGGTGCTCACAGATACGCAGTATTTT. Translating gives CASSLERSGTVLTDTQYF.

V gene TRBV30 combines with J gene TRBJ2-1, with D possibly matching TRBD2 (6 bases). The CDR3 totals 13 residues. V lost 0 bases, J lost 12 bases, and 15 bases lay in between. CDR1 is GTSNPN, CDR2 SVGIG, per germline (reference sequence). Here the CDR3 DNA reads TGTGCCTGGAGTGTACAAGAGAAGCGGGTGCAGTTCTTC. Translating gives CAWSVQEKRVQFF.